The clone carrying this T cell receptor beta chain has more than one count but fewer than ten. The antigen remains unidentified. These data are taken from a study of metastatic and nonmetastatic thyroid tumors. Study-wide context: It was across blood and tumor or nodule tissue from malignant and benign thyroid patients that repertoires were compared. Whole-study findings and limits: In blood and tumor, TCR beta diversity was reportedly significantly higher in malignant thyroid tumors than in benign nodules.

Germline values: CDR1 MDHEN, CDR2 SYDVKM. V gave up 3 bases and J gave up 6 bases; unmatched junction bases: 17. There are 17 residues in the CDR3. In the original processing: For papillary thyroid cancer, a distant-metastasis classifier was constructed from CDR3 differences observed across clinicopathological groups. MiXCR re-clonotyped the PCR reads for TCRdb. TCRdb's processing, not the study's, gives the V and J calls here. The sample holds 8,000 to 10,000 clones, less than 40% seen once. Treatment of any kind had been given to no patient before thyroid surgery. Material: tumor tissue. The receptor was derived from a female donor with papillary thyroid cancer or a benign thyroid nodule (not recorded which). Some clones in this sample may be carry-over from other donors' samples. The rearrangement links TRBV28 to TRBJ2-7; TRBD2 agrees at 7 bases. The CDR3 DNA reads as TGTGCCAGCAGTTTCCCAACGGGGAGGGAGAGTGAGGCCGAGCAGTACTTC. Amino acids: CASSFPTGRESEAEQYF. Combining the CDR3 with reference TRBV28 and TRBJ2-7 gives the whole variable domain DVKVTQSSRYLVKRTGEKVFLECVQDMDHENMFWYRQDPGLGLRLIYFSYDVKMKEKGDIPEGYSVSREKKERFSLILESASTNQTSMYLCASSFPTGRESEAEQYFGPGTRLTVT.